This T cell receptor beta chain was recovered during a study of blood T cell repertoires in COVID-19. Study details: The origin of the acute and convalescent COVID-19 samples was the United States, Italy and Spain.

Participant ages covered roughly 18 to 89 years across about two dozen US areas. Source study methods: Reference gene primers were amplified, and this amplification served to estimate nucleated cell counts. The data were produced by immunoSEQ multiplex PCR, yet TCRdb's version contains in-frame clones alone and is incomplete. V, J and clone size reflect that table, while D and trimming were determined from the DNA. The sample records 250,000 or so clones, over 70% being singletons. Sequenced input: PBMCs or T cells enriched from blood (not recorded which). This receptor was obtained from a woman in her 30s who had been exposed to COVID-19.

CDR3 sequence reads: CASSQERGYEQYF. CDR3 nucleotides: TGCGCCAGCAGCCAAGAAAGGGGTTACGAGCAGTACTTC. The gene calls are TRBV4-1 and TRBJ2-7; tentatively, D is TRBD1 (5 bases). The V and J ends lost 0 bases and 4 bases respectively, with 7 bases between them. In germline, CDR1 is MGHRA, CDR2 YSYEKL. This CDR3 has 13 residues.